These 27 T cell receptor beta chains share one sample of origin, sequenced in a study of blood T cell repertoires in COVID-19. Profiling relied on immunoSEQ multiplex PCR, and the TCRdb table lists in-frame clones only, not all of them. The sample shows roughly 60,000 clones, roughly 84% of them seen only once. The sample was peripheral blood. The receptor source for this set is a young man with COVID-19, enrolled during active disease.

The V call is TRBV10-3, the J call TRBJ1-2; 9 bases agree with TRBD1. The CDR3 sequence is 13 residues long. V lost 4 bases to trimming and J lost 8 bases; unmatched junction nucleotides: 5. The germline V gene encodes CDR1 ENHRY and CDR2 SYGVKD. The DNA of the CDR3 is TGTGCCATCAGTGGGGGGACAGGGAGCGGCTACACCTTC. Translated: CAISGGTGSGYTF.

Only a few counts were recorded for this clone. The rearrangement links TRBV25-1 to TRBJ2-7; D is perhaps TRBD1 (6 bases). V was shortened by 1 base and J by 7 bases, with 14 bases between the two germline ends. Germline V gene data show CDR1 as MGHDK and CDR2 as SYGVNS. CDR3 length equals 14 residues. The CDR3 region is CASSESRIRGEQYF. The DNA for the CDR3 is TGTGCCAGCAGTGAATCCCGCATCAGGGGAGAGCAGTACTTC.

V gene TRBV4-1 combines with J gene TRBJ1-4; possibly TRBD1 for D (6 bases). In germline, CDR1 is MGHRA, CDR2 YSYEKL. The CDR3 spans 16 residues. V lost 2 bases, J lost 8 bases, and 18 bases lay in between. CDR3 DNA: TGCGCCAGCAGCCAACCTCCCGGGCCAAGGGGGGAAAAACTGTTTTTT. Protein: CASSQPPGPRGEKLFF.

The J gene is TRBJ2-5, the V gene TRBV19; TRBD1 is a possible D gene (6 bases). CDR3 length: 15 amino acids. The germline CDR1 and CDR2 sequences are LNHDA and SQIVND (reference sequence). Trimming took off 3 bases at V and 1 base at J, with 12 bases between the two ends. For the CDR3, the DNA is TGTGCCAGTAGTATTGGGCAGGGGTTCCAAGAGACCCAGTACTTC. Residues: CASSIGQGFQETQYF.

V and J are TRBV5-1 and TRBJ1-1; 11 bases line up with TRBD1. The CDR3 runs to 15 residues. Germline trimming cut 6 bases from V and 5 bases from J; bases unmatched to any gene: 9. Germline loops: CDR1 SGHRS, CDR2 YFSETQ. CDR3 in DNA: TGCGCCAGCAAAGGACAGGGGGCTCTCGGGACTGAAGCTTTCTTT. This codes for CASKGQGALGTEAFF.

The J gene is TRBJ1-1, the V gene TRBV18; 8 nucleotides match TRBD1. The CDR3 runs 14 residues. V dropped 3 bases and J dropped 6; count of bases not matched to a gene: 6. CDR1 KGHSH and CDR2 LQKENI come from the germline V gene. CDR3 residues: CASSPPGTGPEAFF. The DNA of the CDR3 is TGTGCCAGCTCACCGCCCGGGACAGGCCCTGAAGCTTTCTTT.

This chain joins TRBV5-6 and TRBJ2-7, with 7 nucleotides matching TRBD1. The CDR3 runs 15 residues. The V segment lost 4 bases and the J segment 1 base; nucleotides outside the gene matches: 8. Germline V lookup: CDR1 SGHDT, CDR2 YYEEEE. The CDR3 region is CASSPAGQESYEQYF. The CDR3 DNA reads TGTGCCAGCAGCCCGGCCGGACAGGAATCCTACGAGCAGTACTTC.

The J gene is TRBJ1-1, the V gene TRBV6-6; possibly TRBD1 for D (6 bases). Germline CDR1 and CDR2: MNHNY and SVGAGI (reference sequence). The length of the CDR3 is 12 residues. Trimming removed 6 bases at V and 7 bases at J, with 12 bases between. CDR3 region: CASSQRDNEAFF. Here the CDR3 DNA reads TGTGCCAGCAGCCAAAGGGACAATGAAGCTTTCTTT.

The chain uses TRBV5-6 and TRBJ2-1; 15 nucleotides match TRBD2. Trimming cost V 4 bases and J 2 bases; bases outside gene matches: 4. Per germline, CDR1 SGHDT and CDR2 YYEEEE. The CDR3 runs to 17 residues. The CDR3 here is CASSRGLAGGTYNEQFF. CDR3 bases: TGTGCCAGCAGCCGGGGACTAGCGGGAGGAACCTACAATGAGCAGTTCTTC.

The chain has TRBV28 and TRBJ1-2, with 7 bases matching TRBD1. Germline CDR1 is MDHEN and CDR2 is SYDVKM. The CDR3 length is 18 residues. Trimming cost V 3 bases and J 4 bases; bases outside gene matches: 17. The CDR3 protein is CASSFVAELGQPTYGYTF. The CDR3 nucleotides are TGTGCCAGCAGTTTTGTAGCTGAGTTGGGACAGCCGACCTATGGCTACACCTTC.

This chain connects TRBV3-1 (or the pseudogene TRBV3-2) to TRBJ1-3; the D is unclear. This CDR3 has 16 amino acids. Trimming removed 7 bases from V and 0 bases from J, with 16 bases in between. CDR1 is LGHDT and CDR2 is YNNKEL in the germline V gene (reference sequence). The CDR3 DNA sequence: TGTGCCAGCACCGTGGGTGCGGCCTACTCTGGAAACACCATATATTTT. It is translated as CASTVGAAYSGNTIYF.

This clone is deemed medium-sized. This specimen includes other DNA sequences encoding the same CDR3. The chain employs TRBV20-1 and TRBJ2-7, with D possibly being TRBD2 (5 bases). V was cut by 6 bases and J by 1 base, with 7 bases left in between. CDR3 length: 11 residues. CDR1 is DFQATT and CDR2 is SNEGSKA in the germline V gene (reference sequence). The CDR3 DNA reads TGCAGTGCCCGAGGGTCCTACGAGCAGTACTTC. It is translated as CSARGSYEQYF.

The chain's CDR3 is CASSYKGGRNTDTQYF. As DNA, the CDR3 is TGTGCCAGCAGTTACAAGGGCGGGAGGAACACAGATACGCAGTATTTT. The chain couples TRBV6-5 to TRBJ2-3, with 8 bases identical to TRBD2. Germline V lookup: CDR1 MNHEY, CDR2 SVGAGI. This CDR3 comprises 16 residues. Trimming removed 2 bases from V and 2 bases from J; junction bases left unmatched: 6.

The DNA of the CDR3 is TGTGCCAGCAGCGTAGGGGCTGGCGAGCAGTACTTC. Protein sequence: CASSVGAGEQYF. This chain connects TRBV9 to TRBJ2-7; D ambiguous. Trimming pared 0 bases from V and 6 bases from J, leaving 7 bases between. Germline V gives CDR1 SGDLS, CDR2 YYNGEE. The CDR3 length is 12 residues.

The chain couples TRBV19 to TRBJ2-5; 7 bases agree with TRBD1. V trimming: 3 bases; J trimming: 3 bases; junction bases outside the gene matches: 4. Germline CDR1 and CDR2: LNHDA and SQIVND (reference sequence). The CDR3 covers 14 residues. The CDR3 protein is CASSITGVKETQYF. For the CDR3, the DNA is TGTGCCAGTAGTATTACAGGGGTAAAAGAGACCCAGTACTTC.

The chain links TRBV7-2 to TRBJ1-5; maybe TRBD1 (6 bases). This CDR3 region has 14 residues. V dropped 5 bases and J dropped 5 bases, with 13 bases sitting between them. Germline V gene sequence: CDR1 SGHTA, CDR2 FQGNSA. Here the CDR3 reads CASSLAGGDQPQHF. The CDR3 nucleotides read TGTGCCAGCAGCCTGGCGGGGGGCGATCAGCCCCAGCATTTT.

The chain carries TRBV28 and TRBJ2-1; 10 bases align to TRBD2. Germline-derived CDR1 and CDR2 are MDHEN and SYDVKM. V was pared by 5 bases and J by 4 bases, with 11 bases of the junction left unmatched. This CDR3 is built from 17 residues. CDR3 bases: TGTGCCAGCAGTAACATAGCGGGAGGCCGGCTTTACAATGAGCAGTTCTTC. Translated, it gives CASSNIAGGRLYNEQFF.

The V gene is TRBV6-5, the J gene TRBJ2-1; a possible D gene is TRBD1 (5 bases). Trimming took off 4 bases at V and 4 bases at J, with 14 bases between the two ends. Germline loops: CDR1 MNHEY, CDR2 SVGAGI. The CDR3 consists of 15 residues. CDR3 region: CASSSRVGQYNEQFF. CDR3 nucleotides: TGTGCCAGCAGTTCCAGGGTGGGCCAGTACAATGAGCAGTTCTTC.

The chain combines TRBV4-3 with TRBJ2-2; possible D gene TRBD1, 5 bases. Per germline, CDR1 LGHNA and CDR2 YSLEER. V lost 1 base to trimming and J lost 4 bases, with 16 bases between them. The length of the CDR3 is 17 residues. CDR3 residues: CASSQAGPAAPTGELFF. The CDR3 nucleotides are TGCGCCAGCAGCCAAGCAGGGCCCGCGGCCCCCACCGGGGAGCTGTTTTTT.

V usage is TRBV4-2 and J usage is TRBJ2-7; no clear D gene. Trimming took off 2 bases at V and 0 bases at J, with 11 bases between the two ends. Germline CDR1 is LGHNA and CDR2 is YNFKEQ. The CDR3 sequence is 15 residues long. This chain's CDR3 is CASSQKQFSSYEQYF. CDR3 DNA sequence: TGTGCCAGCAGCCAAAAACAATTTTCCTCCTACGAGCAGTACTTC.

The chain joins TRBV6-6 to TRBJ2-1; 9 bases line up with TRBD1. The germline V gene has CDR1 MNHNY and CDR2 SVGAGI (reference sequence). The CDR3 consists of 18 residues. With 5 bases clipped from V and 4 bases from J, the junction kept 15 bases outside the gene matches. This CDR3 reads CASSHSGTGNGPYNEQFF. The CDR3 DNA follows: TGTGCCAGCAGTCATTCCGGGACAGGGAACGGGCCTTACAATGAGCAGTTCTTC.

The rearrangement uses TRBV24-1 and TRBJ1-2, with no clear D. V lost 2 bases and J 3 bases, leaving 9 bases between the germline ends. CDR1 and CDR2 (germline): KGHDR, SFDVKD. The CDR3 extends over 14 amino acids. The CDR3 DNA is TGTGCCACCAGTGATTCCGGGAGACACTATGGCTACACCTTC. This encodes CATSDSGRHYGYTF.

The V and J genes are TRBV6-5 and TRBJ2-7; 7 nucleotides agree with TRBD1. CDR1 is MNHEY and CDR2 is SVGAGI in the germline V gene. The junction had 20 bases not matched to a gene; V was cut back by 8 bases and J by 10 bases. The CDR3 spans 15 residues. The chain's CDR3 is CASATSRDSSCEQYF. The CDR3 coding sequence is TGTGCCAGCGCTACCTCCCGGGACAGCTCCTGCGAACAGTACTTC.

This clone was found a few times. The chain has TRBV5-1 and TRBJ2-2; D might be TRBD2 (6 bases). Germline values: CDR1 SGHRS, CDR2 YFSETQ. The CDR3 has 16 residues. With 5 bases removed from V and 0 bases from J, the gap between germline ends came to 14 bases. The CDR3 region is CASSYWDSANTGELFF. The CDR3 DNA reads as TGCGCCAGCAGTTATTGGGACTCGGCGAACACCGGGGAGCTGTTTTTT. Looking up the rest from reference TRBV5-1 and TRBJ2-2 gives the full variable domain: KAGVTQTPRYLIKTRGQQVTLSCSPISGHRSVSWYQQTPGQGLQFLFEYFSETQRNKGNFPGRFSGRQFSNSRSEMNVSTLELGDSALYLCASSYWDSANTGELFFGEGSRLTVL.

This clone was seen more than once but under ten times. V gene TRBV19 combines with J gene TRBJ2-2; TRBD1 is a possible D gene (6 bases). Germline V gene data show CDR1 as LNHDA and CDR2 as SQIVND (reference sequence). V shed 9 bases and J shed 3 bases, with 14 bases lying between them. This CDR3 contains 14 residues. Written as DNA, the CDR3 is TGTGCCAGCCAGGGGCTCCGGGACACCGGGGAGCTGTTTTTT. This sequence encodes CASQGLRDTGELFF.

This chain connects TRBV7-2 to TRBJ2-4; 8 nucleotides line up with TRBD2. After removal of 0 bases from V and 15 bases from J, the junction contained 10 bases not matched to a gene. The CDR3 runs to 14 residues. Germline CDR1 and CDR2: SGHTA and FQGNSA. CDR3 protein: CASSLALSGSPSYF. CDR3 DNA: TGTGCCAGCAGCTTAGCGCTGAGCGGGAGTCCTTCGTACTTC. Based on the CDR3 plus reference TRBV7-2 and TRBJ2-4, the full variable domain is GAGVSQSPSNKVTEKGKDVELRCDPISGHTALYWYRQSLGQGLEFLIYFQGNSAPDKSGLPSDRFSAERTGGSVSTLTIQRTQQEDSAVYLCASSLALSGSPSYFGAGTRLSVL.

The gene calls are TRBV9 and TRBJ1-2, with 12 bases lining up with TRBD1. CDR1 SGDLS and CDR2 YYNGEE come from the germline V gene. The CDR3 length is 15 residues. Trimming removed 0 bases from V and 6 bases from J; junction bases left unmatched: 3. The CDR3 is CASSVEGQGANGYTF. The CDR3 bases are TGTGCCAGCAGCGTAGAGGGACAGGGGGCGAATGGCTACACCTTC.